The sequence of this T cell receptor (beta chain) was determined in a study of blood T cells in healthy people across ages. This clonotype occurred a few times. Its antigen is still unknown. Notes on the study in general: Not knowing donor CMV status may have confounded expanded clonotype changes.

A second roughly 7 to 11 cycle PCR used barcoded and J-beta primers. TCRdb ran MiXCR on the 5' RACE reads and lists one entry per CDR3 protein. This sample yields roughly 700,000 distinct CDR3 sequences, of which around 48% are seen a single time; approximately 32% belongs to the top ten. The clonotype originates from a woman aged 60 to 75 in good health. Sequences were obtained from blood.

The CDR3 region is CASSQDSQYIYEQYF. Written as DNA, the CDR3 is TGTGCCAGCAGCCAAGATTCCCAGTACATCTACGAGCAGTACTTC. This chain links TRBV4-2 with TRBJ2-7, with D unclear. Trimming shortened V by 0 bases and J by 3 bases, and 12 bases separated the two germline ends. Germline assignment: CDR1 LGHNA and CDR2 YNFKEQ. This CDR3 is built from 15 residues.